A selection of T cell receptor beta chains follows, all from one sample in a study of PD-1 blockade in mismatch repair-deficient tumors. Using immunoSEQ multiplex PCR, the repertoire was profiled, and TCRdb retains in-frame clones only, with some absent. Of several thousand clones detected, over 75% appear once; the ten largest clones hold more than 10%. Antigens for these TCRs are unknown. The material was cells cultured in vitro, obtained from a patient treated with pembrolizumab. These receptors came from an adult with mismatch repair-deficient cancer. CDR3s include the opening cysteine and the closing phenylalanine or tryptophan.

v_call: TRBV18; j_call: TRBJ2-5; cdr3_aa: CASSPRRKGRLESGNWETQYF
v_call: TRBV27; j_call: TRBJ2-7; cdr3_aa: CASSHLAEQYF
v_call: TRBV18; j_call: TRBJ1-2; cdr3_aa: CASSPLDGPRTGYGYTF
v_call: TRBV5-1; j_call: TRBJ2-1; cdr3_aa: CASSLGSLGNEQFF
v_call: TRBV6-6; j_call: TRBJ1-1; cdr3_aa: CASSYSQGGGTEAFF
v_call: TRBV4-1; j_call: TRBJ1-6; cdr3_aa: CASSHLGQVDSPLHF
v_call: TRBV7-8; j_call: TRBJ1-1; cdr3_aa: CASSLSRLVNTEAFF
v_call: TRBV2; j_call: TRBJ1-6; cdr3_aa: CASSRDGVPSPLHF
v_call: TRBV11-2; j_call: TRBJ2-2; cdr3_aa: CASSLVPNTGELFF
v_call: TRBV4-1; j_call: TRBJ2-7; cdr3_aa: CASSQKTGAFYEQYF
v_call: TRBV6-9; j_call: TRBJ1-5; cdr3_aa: CASSYDRGWQPQHF
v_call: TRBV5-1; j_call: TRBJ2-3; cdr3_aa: CASSWTSTDTQYF
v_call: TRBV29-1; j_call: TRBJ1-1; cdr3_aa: CSVERNREAFF
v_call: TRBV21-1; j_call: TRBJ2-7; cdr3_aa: CASALALSYEQYF
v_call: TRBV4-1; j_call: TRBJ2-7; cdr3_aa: CASSQAESNYEQYF
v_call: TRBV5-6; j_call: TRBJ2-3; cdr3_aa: CASSLSPTDTQYF
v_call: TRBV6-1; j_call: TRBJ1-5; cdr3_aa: CASSGGGPQHF
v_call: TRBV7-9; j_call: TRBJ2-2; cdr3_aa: CASSSTGRGTGELFF
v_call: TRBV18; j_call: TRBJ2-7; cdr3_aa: CASSDGLAGPYEQYF
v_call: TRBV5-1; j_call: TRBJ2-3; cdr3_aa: CASSTGQRKHTQYF
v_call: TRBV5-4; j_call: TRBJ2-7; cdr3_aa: CASSLAPLAGYYEQYF
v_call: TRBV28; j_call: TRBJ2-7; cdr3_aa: CASSEGTGEQYF
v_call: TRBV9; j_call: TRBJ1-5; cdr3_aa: CASSVRGEGGAEPQHF
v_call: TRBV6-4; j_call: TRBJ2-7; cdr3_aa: CASSDGSNSYEQYF
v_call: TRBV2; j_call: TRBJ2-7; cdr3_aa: CASSDMDYLYYEQYF
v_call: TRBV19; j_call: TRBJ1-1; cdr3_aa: CASSILAGTEAFF
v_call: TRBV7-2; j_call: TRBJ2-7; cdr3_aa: CASSLSNEQYF
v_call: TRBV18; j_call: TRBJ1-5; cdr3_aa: CASSPGEGALYQPQHF
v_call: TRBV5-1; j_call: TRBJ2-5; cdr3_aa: CASRGGRAGETQYF
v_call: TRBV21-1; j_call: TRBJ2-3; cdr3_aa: CASTRHSGRVSTDTQYF
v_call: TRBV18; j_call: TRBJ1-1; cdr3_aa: CASSSSPGPNTEAFF
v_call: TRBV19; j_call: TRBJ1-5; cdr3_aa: CASSHPGSDQPQHF
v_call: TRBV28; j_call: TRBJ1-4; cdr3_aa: CASSIRQGWEKLFF
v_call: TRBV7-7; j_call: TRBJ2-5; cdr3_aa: CASAKGAGRQETQYF
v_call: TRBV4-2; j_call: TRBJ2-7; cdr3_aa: CASSQFPPRWTGGDEQYF
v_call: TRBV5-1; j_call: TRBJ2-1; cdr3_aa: CASSLDWGSYNEQFF
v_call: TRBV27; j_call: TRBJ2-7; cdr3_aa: CASSRRPPTGAYEQYF
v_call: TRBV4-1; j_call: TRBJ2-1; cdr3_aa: CASSQAEGSYNEQFF
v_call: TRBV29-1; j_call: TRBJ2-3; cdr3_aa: CSVRGARTDTQYF
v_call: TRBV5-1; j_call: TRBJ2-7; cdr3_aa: CASSLLAGAEYEQYF
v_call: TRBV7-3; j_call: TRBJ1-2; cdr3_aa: CASSGGQGGANYGYTF
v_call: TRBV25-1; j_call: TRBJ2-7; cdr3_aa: CASSLITGQSSYEQYF
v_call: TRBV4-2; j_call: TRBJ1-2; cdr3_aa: CASSQGVASTNYGYTF